Listed below are T cell receptor beta chains from one sample, sequenced in a study of blood T cells in healthy people across ages. One entry per CDR3 protein results from TCRdb running MiXCR on the 5' RACE reads. This table has roughly 700,000 distinct CDR3 sequences, 32% appearing once. Sequenced: blood. All receptors come from a woman older than 75 in good health. The CDR3 runs from the conserved cysteine through the conserved F or W. The D gene is left open where the match is weak. Clone size appears in some rows only: once, few, many, or a class for an expanded clone.

v_call: TRBV6-5; j_call: TRBJ2-1; clone_size: many; d_call: -; cdr3_aa: CASSYSDYVEKGRQFF; cdr3_nt: TGTGCCAGCAGTTACTCCGATTACGTCGAAAAAGGGAGACAGTTCTTC
v_call: TRBV20-1; j_call: TRBJ2-5; clone_size: -; d_call: -; cdr3_aa: CSALGNQETQYF; cdr3_nt: TGCAGTGCACTCGGAAACCAAGAGACCCAGTACTTC
v_call: TRBV21-1; j_call: TRBJ2-5; clone_size: few; d_call: -; cdr3_aa: CASSCRDIQETQYF; cdr3_nt: TGTGCCAGCAGCTGCCGGGACATCCAAGAGACCCAGTACTTC
v_call: TRBV5-4; j_call: TRBJ1-1; clone_size: few; d_call: TRBD1; cdr3_aa: CASSGQGAGTEAFF; cdr3_nt: TGTGCCAGCAGCGGACAGGGGGCTGGCACTGAAGCTTTCTTT
v_call: TRBV29-1; j_call: TRBJ2-5; clone_size: many; d_call: -; cdr3_aa: CSVDGGETQYF; cdr3_nt: TGCAGCGTTGACGGTGGAGAGACCCAGTACTTC
v_call: TRBV6-2/TRBV6-3; j_call: TRBJ2-2; clone_size: many; d_call: TRBD2; cdr3_aa: CASSRTSGGTGGELFF; cdr3_nt: TGTGCCAGCAGCCGTACTAGCGGGGGGACCGGCGGGGAGCTGTTTTTT
v_call: TRBV7-2; j_call: TRBJ1-2; clone_size: many; d_call: -; cdr3_aa: CASSLESVGYGYTF; cdr3_nt: TGTGCCAGCAGCTTAGAGTCGGTGGGCTATGGCTACACCTTC
v_call: TRBV29-1; j_call: TRBJ2-7; clone_size: many; d_call: -; cdr3_aa: CSVDRTGSYEQYF; cdr3_nt: TGCAGCGTTGACAGGACCGGATCCTACGAGCAGTACTTC
v_call: TRBV6-2/TRBV6-3; j_call: TRBJ2-2; clone_size: -; d_call: -; cdr3_aa: CASRSFGNTGELFF; cdr3_nt: TGTGCCAGCAGGTCCTTCGGGAACACCGGGGAGCTGTTTTTT
v_call: TRBV7-2; j_call: TRBJ1-2; clone_size: -; d_call: TRBD1; cdr3_aa: CASSLMTGLMGYTF; cdr3_nt: TGTGCCAGCAGCTTGATGACAGGGTTAATGGGCTACACCTTC
v_call: TRBV29-1; j_call: TRBJ2-5; clone_size: once; d_call: TRBD2; cdr3_aa: CSVSREGETQYF; cdr3_nt: TGCAGCGTGAGTCGGGAGGGAGAGACCCAGTACTTC
v_call: TRBV28; j_call: TRBJ1-5; clone_size: many; d_call: -; cdr3_aa: CASSRQQGGGQPQHF; cdr3_nt: TGTGCCAGCAGCCGACAACAGGGTGGGGGTCAGCCCCAGCATTTT
v_call: TRBV5-1; j_call: TRBJ1-6; clone_size: few; d_call: -; cdr3_aa: CASSLDGGSPLHF; cdr3_nt: TGCGCCAGCAGCCTGGATGGGGGTTCACCCCTCCACTTT
v_call: TRBV2; j_call: TRBJ2-7; clone_size: many; d_call: TRBD2; cdr3_aa: CASSVSSGPSLEQYF; cdr3_nt: TGTGCCAGCAGTGTGTCTAGCGGGCCATCGCTCGAGCAGTACTTC
v_call: TRBV5-6; j_call: TRBJ2-4; clone_size: many; d_call: -; cdr3_aa: CASSLGTLNIQYF; cdr3_nt: TGTGCCAGCAGCTTGGGCACACTAAACATTCAGTACTTC
v_call: TRBV6-5; j_call: TRBJ2-3; clone_size: many; d_call: TRBD1; cdr3_aa: CASSLGQGTSTDTQYF; cdr3_nt: TGTGCCAGCAGTCTCGGACAGGGTACTAGCACAGATACGCAGTATTTT
v_call: TRBV7-2; j_call: TRBJ1-5; clone_size: many; d_call: -; cdr3_aa: CASSPEGYSNQPQHF; cdr3_nt: TGTGCCAGCAGCCCTGAGGGGTATAGCAATCAGCCCCAGCATTTT
v_call: TRBV6-1; j_call: TRBJ1-5; clone_size: once; d_call: -; cdr3_aa: CASRGRTHQSNQPQHF; cdr3_nt: TGTGCCAGCAGAGGAAGGACACATCAATCCAATCAGCCCCAGCATTTT
v_call: TRBV5-1; j_call: TRBJ1-2; clone_size: many; d_call: TRBD1; cdr3_aa: CASSPRTGRTYGYTF; cdr3_nt: TGCGCCAGCAGCCCTCGGACAGGCCGGACCTATGGCTACACCTTC
v_call: TRBV20-1; j_call: TRBJ2-7; clone_size: -; d_call: TRBD1; cdr3_aa: CSARGRQGTSNEQYF; cdr3_nt: TGCAGTGCTAGAGGTAGACAGGGGACAAGCAATGAGCAGTACTTC
v_call: TRBV15; j_call: TRBJ1-4; clone_size: -; d_call: -; cdr3_aa: CATSRVQGLPNEKLFF; cdr3_nt: TGTGCCACCAGCAGAGTCCAGGGGTTGCCTAATGAAAAACTGTTTTTT
v_call: TRBV20-1; j_call: TRBJ2-4; clone_size: -; d_call: TRBD2; cdr3_aa: CSVRRTSGGRGIQYF; cdr3_nt: TGCAGTGTTCGGAGAACTAGCGGGGGCCGTGGCATTCAGTACTTC
v_call: TRBV6-5; j_call: TRBJ2-5; clone_size: many; d_call: TRBD1; cdr3_aa: CASSRAETGMETQYF; cdr3_nt: TGTGCCAGCAGTCGAGCCGAGACAGGGATGGAGACCCAGTACTTC
v_call: TRBV19; j_call: TRBJ2-2; clone_size: -; d_call: TRBD1; cdr3_aa: CASSTQAGTGRFMTGELFF; cdr3_nt: TGTGCCAGTAGTACCCAGGCCGGGACAGGACGATTTATGACCGGGGAGCTGTTTTTT
v_call: TRBV7-9; j_call: TRBJ1-6; clone_size: -; d_call: -; cdr3_aa: CASIPMGQGSAPLHF; cdr3_nt: TGTGCCAGCATCCCGATGGGTCAGGGCTCGGCACCCCTCCACTTT
v_call: TRBV20-1; j_call: TRBJ2-7; clone_size: many; d_call: -; cdr3_aa: CSARMIDNEQYF; cdr3_nt: TGCAGTGCTAGGATGATAGACAACGAGCAGTACTTC
v_call: TRBV24-1; j_call: TRBJ1-1; clone_size: -; d_call: -; cdr3_aa: CATSPTGHTNTEAFF; cdr3_nt: TGTGCCACCAGTCCGACGGGGCATACGAACACTGAAGCTTTCTTT
v_call: TRBV12-3/TRBV12-4; j_call: TRBJ2-1; clone_size: -; d_call: TRBD2; cdr3_aa: CACSFRGGTSPFF; cdr3_nt: TGTGCCTGCAGTTTTAGGGGAGGGACTAGTCCGTTCTTC
v_call: TRBV6-5; j_call: TRBJ2-1; clone_size: few; d_call: -; cdr3_aa: CASSYTGVYNEQFF; cdr3_nt: TGTGCCAGCAGTTACACGGGAGTCTACAATGAGCAGTTCTTC
v_call: TRBV7-2; j_call: TRBJ2-3; clone_size: -; d_call: TRBD2; cdr3_aa: CASSLREREGDTQYF; cdr3_nt: TGTGCCAGCAGCCTGCGGGAGAGGGAGGGAGATACGCAGTATTTT
v_call: TRBV6-1; j_call: TRBJ2-5; clone_size: -; d_call: -; cdr3_aa: CASSGVVQTQQYF; cdr3_nt: TGTGCCAGCAGTGGGGTGGTGCAAACTCAGCAGTACTTC
v_call: TRBV18; j_call: TRBJ1-4; clone_size: few; d_call: -; cdr3_aa: CASSPWAVQEKLFF; cdr3_nt: TGTGCCAGCTCACCCTGGGCAGTCCAGGAAAAACTGTTTTTT
v_call: TRBV5-1; j_call: TRBJ2-7; clone_size: few; d_call: -; cdr3_aa: CASSPRGEYEQYF; cdr3_nt: TGCGCCAGCAGCCCCCGGGGTGAGTACGAGCAGTACTTC
v_call: TRBV7-2; j_call: TRBJ2-7; clone_size: -; d_call: -; cdr3_aa: CASSRTVSSYEQYF; cdr3_nt: TGTGCCAGCAGCCGGACGGTGAGCTCCTACGAGCAGTACTTC
v_call: TRBV6-2/TRBV6-3; j_call: TRBJ2-7; clone_size: -; d_call: -; cdr3_aa: CASSPLRGESYNEQYF; cdr3_nt: TGTGCCAGCAGTCCACTCCGTGGGGAATCCTACAATGAGCAGTACTTC
v_call: TRBV4-2; j_call: TRBJ1-1; clone_size: -; d_call: -; cdr3_aa: CASSQPPDSPEAFF; cdr3_nt: TGTGCCAGCAGCCAGCCGCCGGACAGCCCTGAAGCTTTCTTT
v_call: TRBV20-1; j_call: TRBJ1-6; clone_size: few; d_call: TRBD1; cdr3_aa: CSAHRGHSYNSPLHF; cdr3_nt: TGCAGTGCACACAGGGGGCACTCCTATAATTCACCCCTCCACTTT
v_call: TRBV2; j_call: TRBJ1-1; clone_size: -; d_call: -; cdr3_aa: CASSGGGLGNTEAFF; cdr3_nt: TGTGCCAGCAGTGGAGGGGGGCTAGGGAACACTGAAGCTTTCTTT
v_call: TRBV4-1; j_call: TRBJ1-2; clone_size: once; d_call: TRBD1; cdr3_aa: CASSQGRGPSGYTF; cdr3_nt: TGCGCCAGCAGCCAAGGCAGGGGGCCAAGTGGCTACACCTTC
v_call: TRBV6-1; j_call: TRBJ1-2; clone_size: few; d_call: -; cdr3_aa: CASSRDITPTGGYTF; cdr3_nt: TGTGCCAGCAGTCGGGACATCACTCCGACTGGCGGCTACACCTTC
v_call: TRBV6-2/TRBV6-3; j_call: TRBJ2-1; clone_size: many; d_call: TRBD2; cdr3_aa: CASRTSANNEQFF; cdr3_nt: TGTGCCAGCAGGACTAGCGCTAACAATGAGCAGTTCTTC
v_call: TRBV11-2; j_call: TRBJ2-2; clone_size: few; d_call: TRBD2; cdr3_aa: CASSPGLAGGLTGELFF; cdr3_nt: TGTGCCAGCAGCCCCGGACTAGCGGGGGGTCTGACTGGGGAGCTGTTTTTT
v_call: TRBV4-2; j_call: TRBJ1-1; clone_size: -; d_call: -; cdr3_aa: CASSQDRGAEAFF; cdr3_nt: TGTGCCAGCAGCCAAGACCGGGGGGCTGAAGCTTTCTTT
v_call: TRBV21-1; j_call: TRBJ1-2; clone_size: -; d_call: -; cdr3_aa: CASSGTGEYGYTF; cdr3_nt: TGTGCCAGCAGCGGGACAGGAGAGTATGGCTACACCTTC
v_call: TRBV18; j_call: TRBJ1-1; clone_size: -; d_call: -; cdr3_aa: CASSQAGSNTEAFF; cdr3_nt: TGTGCCAGCTCACAGGCAGGCTCGAACACTGAAGCTTTCTTT
v_call: TRBV20-1; j_call: TRBJ1-1; clone_size: -; d_call: -; cdr3_aa: CSARVQGPNTEAFF; cdr3_nt: TGCAGTGCTAGAGTACAGGGCCCGAACACTGAAGCTTTCTTT
v_call: TRBV29-1; j_call: TRBJ2-1; clone_size: few; d_call: TRBD1; cdr3_aa: CSGRQGVGDEQFF; cdr3_nt: TGCAGCGGGCGACAGGGGGTGGGCGATGAGCAGTTCTTC